This entry features one T cell receptor beta chain sequence. Its antigen is not known. TCRdb keeps only in-frame clones here, not all; method: immunoSEQ multiplex PCR. Here the sample spans around 77,000 clones, over 80% being singletons. This sample is part of a study of radiation and T cells in renal cell carcinoma. Study-level results: In blood, top tumor clones expanded by 2 weeks, shrinking by 4.

Documented time point: blood 4 weeks post-SBRT, at nephrectomy. Specified treatment: 15 Gy SBRT to primary tumor, nephrectomy 4 weeks later. Nephrectomy followed 15 Gy stereotactic body radiation by 4 weeks. Trimming took 0 bases from V and 4 from J, leaving 15 bases between them. The CDR3 is 16 amino acids. Germline values: CDR1 LGHNA, CDR2 YSLEER. The source of this sequence is a woman aged 55 to 70 with renal cell carcinoma. The source material was blood, sampled from a patient whose treatment included radiotherapy and nephrectomy. The gene calls are TRBV4-3 and TRBJ1-1; D might be TRBD1 (6 bases). This chain's CDR3 is CASSQDPQGRLTEAFF. The DNA for the CDR3 is TGCGCCAGCAGCCAAGATCCCCAGGGGCGCCTCACTGAAGCTTTCTTT.